A selection of T cell receptor beta chains follows, all from one sample in a study of cytomegalovirus exposure and HLA in healthy donors. Repertoires were generated with immunoSEQ multiplex PCR, while TCRdb's copy carries only in-frame clones and drops some. Found here are 150,000 to 200,000 clones, approximately 85% of them singletons; the top ten hold approximately 8.5%. The sequenced sample was PBMCs. The receptors come from a man between 18 and 35 years old in good health and CMV-seropositive. CDR3s include the opening cysteine and the closing phenylalanine or tryptophan. Fields, in order: clone size, D gene, J gene, CDR3 length, V gene, CDR3 DNA, CDR3 protein. A D gene is named only where the DNA matches it firmly. Size values are once, few and many counts, or a class for expanded clones, and some rows have none.

size: NA; D: NA; J: TRBJ2-5; length: 15; V: TRBV5-1; DNA: TGCGCCAGCAGCTTGGGAGGCGGAGGACAAGAGACCCAGTACTTC; CDR3: CASSLGGGGQETQYF
size: NA; D: NA; J: TRBJ1-2; length: 16; V: TRBV19; DNA: TGTGCCAGTAGTATGTGGGCGGGCTTGGGAAACTATGGCTACACCTTC; CDR3: CASSMWAGLGNYGYTF
size: NA; D: NA; J: TRBJ1-4; length: 11; V: TRBV18; DNA: TGTGCCAGCTCACCCGATGAAAAACTGTTTTTT; CDR3: CASSPDEKLFF
size: NA; D: NA; J: TRBJ2-1; length: 14; V: TRBV27; DNA: TGTGCCAGCAGTTTGGGCAGGGGATGGGGTGAGCAGTTCTTC; CDR3: CASSLGRGWGEQFF
size: NA; D: TRBD1; J: TRBJ2-7; length: 14; V: TRBV6-5; DNA: TGTGCCAGCAGGACGGACAGGGCGACCTACGAGCAGTACTTC; CDR3: CASRTDRATYEQYF
size: NA; D: NA; J: TRBJ2-5; length: 15; V: TRBV6-1; DNA: TGTGCCAGCAGTGAAAAGGGACTGAACACCCGAAGAAGAAACTTC; CDR3: CASSEKGLNTRRRNF
size: NA; D: NA; J: TRBJ1-1; length: 14; V: TRBV28; DNA: TGTGCCAGCAGTCCAGGCCTTTTGAACACTGAAGCTTTCTTT; CDR3: CASSPGLLNTEAFF
size: NA; D: TRBD1; J: TRBJ1-1; length: 13; V: TRBV6-5; DNA: TGTGCCAGCAGTTACACCGGGACAGCAGAAGCTTTCTTT; CDR3: CASSYTGTAEAFF
size: NA; D: NA; J: TRBJ1-6; length: 13; V: TRBV9; DNA: TGTGCCAGCAGCGAGGGGTATGGTTCACCCCTCCACTTT; CDR3: CASSEGYGSPLHF
size: NA; D: NA; J: TRBJ1-2; length: 13; V: TRBV10-2; DNA: TGCGCCAGCCAAGCTAGGGGTGTTGGGGGCTACACCTTC; CDR3: CASQARGVGGYTF
size: NA; D: NA; J: TRBJ1-2; length: 12; V: TRBV9; DNA: TGTGCCAGCACCGAGACAGGCGGTGGCTACACCTTC; CDR3: CASTETGGGYTF
size: NA; D: TRBD2; J: TRBJ2-4; length: 14; V: TRBV10-3; DNA: TGTGCCATCAGTGTGGGCGGGGGCAAAAACATTCAGTACTTC; CDR3: CAISVGGGKNIQYF
size: few; D: TRBD2; J: TRBJ2-7; length: 15; V: TRBV7-2; DNA: TGTGCCAGCGGAAGGTCGGGGGGACTAGCCTACGAGCAGTACTTC; CDR3: CASGRSGGLAYEQYF
size: once; D: NA; J: TRBJ2-7; length: 14; V: TRBV6-1; DNA: TGTGCCAGCAGTGGTGTCGGGGGAGTTTCCGAGCAGTACTTC; CDR3: CASSGVGGVSEQYF
size: NA; D: NA; J: TRBJ2-1; length: 16; V: TRBV14; DNA: TGTGCCAGCAGCTTAACTGGGGGCGTGGGGGTCAATGAGCAGTTCTTC; CDR3: CASSLTGGVGVNEQFF
size: once; D: TRBD2; J: TRBJ2-4; length: 16; V: TRBV6-1; DNA: TGTGCCAGCAGTGACCAGCGGGGGGGCTCCAAAAACATTCAGTACTTC; CDR3: CASSDQRGGSKNIQYF
size: NA; D: NA; J: TRBJ1-3; length: 13; V: TRBV6-5; DNA: TGTGCCAGCAGAGCGCCGGGTGGTAGCACCATATATTTT; CDR3: CASRAPGGSTIYF
size: few; D: NA; J: TRBJ2-6; length: 15; V: TRBV9; DNA: TGTGCCAGCAGCGTAGCTCAGGGTGGGGCCAACGTCCTGACTTTC; CDR3: CASSVAQGGANVLTF
size: NA; D: TRBD2; J: TRBJ2-1; length: 15; V: TRBV14; DNA: TGTGCCAGCAGCCACGGGACTACGCACAGCGATGAGCAGTTCTTC; CDR3: CASSHGTTHSDEQFF
size: NA; D: NA; J: TRBJ1-3; length: 18; V: TRBV5-6; DNA: TGTGCCAGCAGCCCCTCGGGGAGGGTCCCGGGGGGGAGAAACACCATATATTTT; CDR3: CASSPSGRVPGGRNTIYF
size: NA; D: TRBD1; J: TRBJ1-2; length: 15; V: TRBV9; DNA: TGTGCCAGCAGCGTAGGGGACAGCCCCCGCTATGGCTACACCTTC; CDR3: CASSVGDSPRYGYTF
size: NA; D: TRBD1; J: TRBJ2-7; length: 14; V: TRBV7-9; DNA: TGTGCCAGCAGCCCCAGGACAGGGGGGTACGAGCAGTACTTC; CDR3: CASSPRTGGYEQYF
size: NA; D: TRBD2; J: TRBJ2-3; length: 15; V: TRBV5-1; DNA: TGCGCCAGCAGCTTGGCTGCAGCGGGGAAAGATACGCAGTATTTT; CDR3: CASSLAAAGKDTQYF